These T cell receptor beta chains were read from a single sample in a study of cytomegalovirus exposure and HLA in healthy donors. The assay was immunoSEQ multiplex PCR, and TCRdb's table has in-frame clones only and misses some. Its listing shows roughly 55,000 clones. The sequenced sample consisted of PBMCs. The source of these receptors is a man over 45 in good health and CMV-seropositive. Both conserved end residues are part of each CDR3. The order of the fields is V gene, J gene, CDR3 protein.

TRBV7-2	TRBJ2-2	CASSQRGQKVTGELFF
TRBV7-3	TRBJ1-2	CASSPAGGTGSYGYTF
TRBV5-6	TRBJ1-1	CASSYRGRGTEAFF
TRBV7-9	TRBJ2-7	CASSFGETTPTYEQYF
TRBV18	TRBJ1-4	CASSPDRGRNDKLFF
TRBV28	TRBJ1-2	CASLYGDRGRAGGYTF
TRBV28	TRBJ1-5	CASRSGYRQPQHF
TRBV5-1	TRBJ1-1	CASSITGEAGEAFF
TRBV28	TRBJ2-7	CASRQGAYEQYF
TRBV2	TRBJ1-5	CASMWTSGANQPQHF
TRBV27	TRBJ2-1	CASKNLGGRSKLEQFF
TRBV30	TRBJ2-3	CAWRRDTQYF